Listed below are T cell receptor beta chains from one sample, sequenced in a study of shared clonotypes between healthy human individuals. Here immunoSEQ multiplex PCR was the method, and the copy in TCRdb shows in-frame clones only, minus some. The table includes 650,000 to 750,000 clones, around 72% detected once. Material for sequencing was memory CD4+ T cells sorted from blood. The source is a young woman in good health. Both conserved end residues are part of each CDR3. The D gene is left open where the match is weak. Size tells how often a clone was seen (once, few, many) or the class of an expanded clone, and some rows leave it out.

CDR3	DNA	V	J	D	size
CASNTGIEQYF	TGTGCCAGCAATACAGGGATTGAGCAGTACTTC	TRBV6-1	TRBJ2-7	NA	NA
CASTPALEQPQHF	TGTGCCAGCACTCCGGCTCTTGAACAGCCCCAGCATTTT	TRBV28	TRBJ1-5	NA	few
CASSRREPYNEQFF	TGCGCCAGCAGCCGGCGGGAGCCGTACAATGAGCAGTTCTTC	TRBV4-1	TRBJ2-1	TRBD2	few
CASSLAGADTQYF	TGTGCCAGCAGCTTGGCCGGAGCAGATACGCAGTATTTT	TRBV5-4	TRBJ2-3	NA	once
CASSPLRNTGELFF	TGTGCCAGCAGCCCTCTTAGGAACACCGGGGAGCTGTTTTTT	TRBV11-2	TRBJ2-2	NA	NA
CAISGFSLNEQFF	TGTGCCATCAGTGGATTTTCCCTCAATGAGCAGTTCTTC	TRBV10-3	TRBJ2-1	NA	NA
CASSRIGGQGDEQYF	TGCGCCAGCAGCCGAATCGGGGGACAGGGGGACGAGCAGTACTTC	TRBV5-1	TRBJ2-7	TRBD1	NA
CASSARGEGQPQHF	TGTGCCAGCTCCGCCAGGGGAGAGGGGCAGCCCCAGCATTTT	TRBV18	TRBJ1-5	NA	NA
CAWSRRTGHYYGYTF	TGTGCCTGGAGTCGGAGGACAGGGCACTACTATGGCTACACCTTC	TRBV30	TRBJ1-2	TRBD1	NA
CASSLRRILAGKETQYF	TGTGCCAGCAGTCTGAGGCGGATTCTAGCGGGAAAAGAGACCCAGTACTTC	TRBV5-6	TRBJ2-5	TRBD2	NA
CASSPLPIHYGYTF	TGTGCCAGCAGCCCCTTACCTATTCACTATGGCTACACCTTC	TRBV7-9	TRBJ1-2	NA	NA
CASSLVGVADNEQFF	TGCGCCAGCAGCTTGGTCGGGGTGGCCGACAATGAGCAGTTCTTC	TRBV5-1	TRBJ2-1	NA	few
CASSRGGSTSTDTQYF	TGTGCCAGCAGCCGCGGGGGTAGCACTAGCACAGATACGCAGTATTTT	TRBV9	TRBJ2-3	TRBD2	NA
CASLPGHANTEAFF	TGTGCCAGTTTACCGGGACACGCGAACACTGAAGCTTTCTTT	TRBV6-5	TRBJ1-1	NA	NA
CASSQPGNNEQYF	TGCGCCAGCAGTCAACCCGGGAATAACGAGCAGTACTTC	TRBV5-1	TRBJ2-7	NA	once
CASSGDLREQYF	TGTGCCAGCAGCGGGGACTTGCGGGAGCAGTACTTC	TRBV5-4	TRBJ2-7	NA	NA
CASSFRDNRGTGELFF	TGCGCCAGCAGCTTCCGGGACAATCGGGGCACCGGGGAGCTGTTTTTT	TRBV5-1	TRBJ2-2	NA	many
CASRQGGNQPQHF	TGTGCCAGCCGCCAGGGTGGCAATCAGCCCCAGCATTTT	TRBV6-6	TRBJ1-5	NA	NA
CASRTGGANTEAFF	TGTGCCAGCAGGACAGGGGGCGCAAACACTGAAGCTTTCTTT	TRBV2	TRBJ1-1	TRBD1	few
CASRPTGPPYEQYF	TGTGCCAGCAGACCGACAGGGCCTCCCTACGAGCAGTACTTC	TRBV6-5	TRBJ2-7	TRBD1	NA
CASNRGPQGGNEQFF	TGCGCCTCCAACCGTGGGCCCCAAGGAGGGAATGAGCAGTTCTTC	TRBV5-1	TRBJ2-1	NA	NA
CASSQILAGGREQFF	TGCGCCAGCAGCCAAATTCTAGCGGGCGGGAGGGAGCAGTTCTTC	TRBV4-1	TRBJ2-1	TRBD2	NA
CASSSTFKREGLREQYF	TGTGCCAGCAGTTCCACATTTAAGCGGGAGGGTCTGAGGGAGCAGTACTTC	TRBV28	TRBJ2-7	TRBD2	NA
CASSGISGNTIYF	TGTGCCAGCAGTGGAATTTCTGGAAACACCATATATTTT	TRBV25-1	TRBJ1-3	NA	few
CASSPSLTRGAGELFF	TGTGCCAGCAGCCCTTCCCTGACGCGCGGGGCCGGGGAGCTGTTTTTT	TRBV9	TRBJ2-2	NA	NA
CASSSPRRGQSQYF	TGTGCCAGCAGTTCACCTCGACGGGGCCAATCCCAGTACTTC	TRBV28	TRBJ2-5	NA	NA
CASKGAGDTQYF	TGTGCCAGCAAGGGAGCGGGAGATACGCAGTATTTT	TRBV2	TRBJ2-3	NA	NA
CASSSRTSGSVYEQYF	TGTGCCAGCAGCTCTCGGACTAGCGGGAGCGTCTACGAGCAGTACTTC	TRBV7-8	TRBJ2-7	TRBD2	NA
CASSLEAGTGEQYF	TGCGCCAGCAGCCTGGAGGCGGGAACGGGCGAGCAGTACTTC	TRBV5-1	TRBJ2-7	NA	NA
CASSPGEGLAGYNEQFF	TGTGCCAGCAGCCCCGGCGAAGGACTAGCGGGATACAATGAGCAGTTCTTC	TRBV11-3	TRBJ2-1	TRBD2	NA
CAISRQDTYEQYF	TGTGCCATCAGTCGGCAGGACACCTACGAGCAGTACTTC	TRBV6-5	TRBJ2-7	NA	NA
CAGYYREDHEQFF	TGTGCCGGATACTACAGGGAAGACCATGAGCAGTTCTTC	TRBV30	TRBJ2-1	NA	few